This T cell receptor (beta chain) was found in a study of shared clonotypes between healthy human individuals. This CDR3 is 16 amino acids long. V was shortened by 0 bases and J by 3 bases, with 15 bases between the two germline ends. The germline gives CDR1 WSHSY, CDR2 SAAADI. For this clone: The antigen remains undetermined.

Naive CD8 isolation took CD45RO-negative cells positively selected for CCR7 and excluded terminally differentiated effector memory CD45RA+ cells. Healthy HIV-negative adults with no recent acute infections or vaccinations were recruited as donors. The study, taken as a whole, reports: Memory subsets generally showed lower estimated richness than naive subsets.

TCRdb's copy holds only in-frame clones and misses some; the assay was immunoSEQ multiplex PCR. This sample has fewer than 700,000 clones, with about 95% found just once. The clonotype comes from a woman between 25 and 40 years old in good health. This chain joins TRBV10-2 and TRBJ2-7, with no clear D. Sequenced: naive CD8+ T cells sorted from blood. The DNA for the CDR3 is TGCGCCAGCAGTGAGTCCGGGCGAGCTGACGTCTACGAGCAGTACTTC. It yields the protein CASSESGRADVYEQYF.